Listed below are T cell receptor beta chains from one sample, sequenced in a study of blood T cells in healthy people across ages. TCRdb analysed the 5' RACE reads with MiXCR anew, one entry per CDR3 protein. This sample has about 730,000 distinct CDR3 sequences, with around 40% found just once. The sequenced material came from blood. The receptors derive from a woman aged 60-75 years in good health. Each CDR3 is given with its conserved first and last residue. A D gene is named only where the DNA matches it firmly. Clone size is not always given. Where it is, it says once, few, many or a class for expanded clones.

abundance	v_gene	j_gene	d_gene	len	CDR3aa	CDR3nt
few	TRBV2	TRBJ2-7	.	14	CASSEGGPLYEQYF	TGTGCCAGCAGTGAGGGGGGCCCCCTCTACGAGCAGTACTTC
.	TRBV29-1	TRBJ1-1	.	11	CSAARETEAFF	TGCAGCGCCGCGAGGGAAACTGAAGCTTTCTTT
.	TRBV12-3/TRBV12-4	TRBJ1-1	.	12	CASSFGDIEAFF	TGTGCCAGCAGTTTTGGGGATATTGAAGCTTTCTTT
few	TRBV10-3	TRBJ1-6	.	14	CAISSRDADSPLHF	TGTGCCATCAGTTCCCGGGACGCCGATTCACCCCTCCACTTT
medium-sized	TRBV12-3/TRBV12-4	TRBJ1-4	TRBD1	15	CASSRDRGHDEKLFF	TGTGCCAGCAGTCGCGACAGGGGGCACGATGAAAAACTGTTTTTT
.	TRBV29-1	TRBJ2-2	TRBD2	14	CSARGGWDTGELFF	TGCAGCGCCCGGGGGGGGTGGGACACCGGGGAGCTGTTTTTT
.	TRBV20-1	TRBJ2-3	TRBD2	16	CSARDYRSGRLNTQYF	TGCAGTGCTAGAGATTACAGGAGCGGGAGATTAAATACGCAGTATTTT
few	TRBV6-6	TRBJ2-5	.	14	CASTAQGYQETQYF	TGTGCCAGCACCGCCCAGGGGTACCAAGAGACCCAGTACTTC
.	TRBV12-3/TRBV12-4	TRBJ2-5	.	14	CASRLRGSQETQYF	TGTGCCAGCAGACTACGGGGTTCTCAAGAGACCCAGTACTTC
few	TRBV9	TRBJ2-5	.	13	CASSVNLSGEQYF	TGTGCCAGCAGCGTAAACCTCTCGGGGGAGCAGTACTTC
.	TRBV6-1	TRBJ1-1	.	13	CASSDQGHTEAFF	TGTGCCAGCAGTGATCAGGGTCACACTGAAGCTTTCTTT
.	TRBV9	TRBJ2-6	.	14	CASSDTDGANVLTF	TGTGCCAGCAGCGACACCGATGGGGCCAACGTCCTGACTTTC
few	TRBV5-1	TRBJ2-3	.	13	CASSESPTDTQYF	TGCGCCAGCAGCGAATCCCCCACAGATACGCAGTATTTT
.	TRBV12-3/TRBV12-4	TRBJ2-3	.	14	CASSQLAITDTQYF	TGTGCCAGCAGTCAGCTAGCGATCACAGATACGCAGTATTTT
.	TRBV7-2	TRBJ1-2	.	13	CASSLGGVYGYTF	TGTGCCAGCAGCTTAGGTGGGGTATATGGCTACACCTTC
.	TRBV10-3	TRBJ1-1	.	15	CVIKEEGVGNTEAFF	TGTGTCATCAAGGAAGAGGGGGTCGGGAACACTGAAGCTTTCTTT
few	TRBV20-1	TRBJ2-1	TRBD1	16	CSARDANQGDNNEQFF	TGCAGTGCTAGAGACGCGAACCAGGGGGACAACAATGAGCAGTTCTTC
.	TRBV12-3/TRBV12-4	TRBJ2-3	.	14	CASSFGLGADTQYF	TGTGCCAGCAGCTTCGGCCTCGGCGCAGATACGCAGTATTTT
.	TRBV6-1	TRBJ2-3	TRBD2	15	CASNERGGFVDTQYF	TGTGCCAGCAATGAGCGGGGGGGCTTTGTTGATACGCAGTATTTT
.	TRBV12-3/TRBV12-4	TRBJ1-2	TRBD1	13	CASSPTGGHGYTF	TGTGCCAGCAGTCCCACAGGGGGCCATGGCTACACCTTC
.	TRBV9	TRBJ1-1	.	12	CASSEDVSEAFF	TGTGCCAGCAGCGAGGACGTCTCTGAAGCTTTCTTT
.	TRBV7-3	TRBJ2-4	TRBD2	15	CASGGGERGKNIQYF	TGTGCCAGCGGGGGGGGTGAGCGTGGCAAAAACATTCAGTACTTC
once	TRBV28	TRBJ1-2	.	14	CASSSGQSLSGYNF	TGTGCCAGCAGCTCCGGACAGTCCTTATCAGGCTACAACTTC
.	TRBV6-5	TRBJ2-7	.	14	CASSYSHRENEQYF	TGTGCCAGCAGTTACTCGCACAGGGAAAACGAGCAGTACTTC
.	TRBV3-1	TRBJ2-1	TRBD2	14	CASSQRGGLNEQFF	TGTGCCAGCAGCCAGCGGGGGGGCTTAAATGAGCAGTTCTTC
.	TRBV24-1	TRBJ1-4	TRBD1	17	CATSDWTPGQGDEKLFF	TGTGCCACCAGTGATTGGACCCCGGGACAGGGGGATGAAAAACTGTTTTTT
few	TRBV6-5	TRBJ1-2	TRBD1	14	CASSYQGQYYGYTF	TGTGCCAGCAGTTACCAGGGACAGTACTATGGCTACACCTTC
many	TRBV10-3	TRBJ2-1	.	12	CAIGGAGDEQFF	TGTGCCATCGGAGGGGCCGGGGATGAGCAGTTCTTC
few	TRBV29-1	TRBJ2-3	TRBD1	15	CSVKGQQRSTDTQYF	TGCAGCGTTAAGGGACAGCAACGATCCACAGATACGCAGTATTTT
few	TRBV7-9	TRBJ1-2	.	12	CATSGDRDGYTF	TGTGCCACCTCCGGGGATCGGGATGGCTACACCTTC
.	TRBV24-1	TRBJ1-5	.	14	CATSGRYSNQPQHF	TGTGCCACCAGTGGTCGTTATAGCAATCAGCCTCAGCATTTT
.	TRBV20-1	TRBJ2-7	TRBD1	15	CSARVPGQGPLEQYF	TGCAGTGCTCGAGTCCCGGGACAGGGTCCTCTCGAGCAGTACTTC
few	TRBV6-5	TRBJ2-7	TRBD1	14	CASRRWTGDYEQYF	TGTGCCAGCAGAAGATGGACAGGGGACTACGAGCAGTACTTC
few	TRBV7-2	TRBJ1-5	.	12	CASSLNSQPQHF	TGTGCCAGCAGCTTAAACAGTCAGCCCCAGCATTTT
.	TRBV29-1	TRBJ2-7	TRBD2	14	CSAGVGAGRYEQYF	TGCAGCGCTGGAGTGGGCGCCGGGAGGTACGAGCAGTACTTC
.	TRBV24-1	TRBJ2-5	TRBD2	14	CATASGAEQETQYF	TGTGCCACGGCTAGCGGGGCAGAGCAAGAGACCCAGTACTTC
.	TRBV7-9	TRBJ1-5	.	14	CASSMDSGNQPQHF	TGTGCCAGCAGCATGGACAGTGGCAATCAGCCCCAGCATTTT
.	TRBV18	TRBJ2-1	TRBD2	15	CASSPEGGEGNEQFF	TGTGCCAGCTCACCGGAAGGCGGGGAGGGCAATGAGCAGTTCTTC
.	TRBV9	TRBJ1-1	.	13	CASSVAGDTEAFF	TGTGCCAGCAGCGTTGCTGGGGACACTGAAGCTTTCTTT
once	TRBV21-1	TRBJ1-1	.	16	CASLEGATPMNTEAFF	TGTGCCAGTTTAGAGGGGGCGACTCCGATGAACACTGAAGCTTTCTTT
.	TRBV7-9	TRBJ2-5	.	12	CSSSLSGATQYF	TGTTCCAGCAGCTTATCTGGGGCGACCCAGTACTTC
few	TRBV24-1	TRBJ2-1	TRBD1	15	CATQGASTSYNEQFF	TGTGCCACCCAGGGGGCTAGCACCTCCTACAATGAGCAGTTCTTC
few	TRBV5-1	TRBJ2-1	.	15	CASSLSGEYYNEQFF	TGCGCCAGCAGCTTGTCGGGTGAATACTACAATGAGCAGTTCTTC
few	TRBV2	TRBJ2-2	.	14	CASSDGSNTGELFF	TGTGCCAGCAGTGACGGATCGAACACCGGGGAGCTGTTTTTT
.	TRBV28	TRBJ1-5	.	13	CASRLDRNQPQHF	TGTGCCAGCAGGCTCGACAGAAATCAGCCCCAGCATTTT
many	TRBV20-1	TRBJ2-3	TRBD2	13	CSALRTSGHTQYF	TGCAGTGCACTCCGGACTAGTGGACATACGCAGTATTTT
.	TRBV11-2	TRBJ2-3	.	15	CASSLGGGAVNTQYF	TGTGCCAGCAGCTTAGGAGGGGGGGCCGTAAATACGCAGTATTTT
.	TRBV20-1	TRBJ2-2	TRBD2	13	CSASGRVNGELFF	TGCAGTGCTAGCGGGAGGGTAAACGGGGAGCTGTTTTTT
.	TRBV7-2	TRBJ2-2	.	16	CASSLWAAANTGELFF	TGTGCCAGCAGCTTATGGGCAGCTGCGAACACCGGGGAGCTGTTTTTT
.	TRBV24-1	TRBJ1-3	.	16	CATSPPKGDSGNTIYF	TGTGCCACCAGTCCTCCGAAGGGGGACTCTGGAAACACCATATATTTT
.	TRBV2	TRBJ2-7	TRBD1	13	CASRGTGAGEQYF	TGTGCCAGCAGGGGGACAGGGGCGGGCGAGCAGTACTTC
.	TRBV27	TRBJ1-5	TRBD1	16	CASSEGTGQGTQPQHF	TGTGCCAGCAGCGAAGGGACCGGACAGGGGACGCAGCCCCAGCATTTT
.	TRBV20-1	TRBJ2-7	.	12	CSGLLGYNEQYF	TGCAGTGGACTACTGGGCTACAATGAGCAGTACTTC
.	TRBV6-1	TRBJ2-1	.	16	CASSVGAILQEGEQFF	TGTGCCAGCAGTGTGGGGGCTATTCTGCAGGAGGGTGAGCAGTTCTTC